The rows below give T cell receptor beta chains drawn from one sample of a study of cytomegalovirus exposure and HLA in healthy donors. Generated by immunoSEQ multiplex PCR, the TCRdb table keeps only in-frame clones and is missing some. The sample holds fewer than 120,000 clones; more than 60% are singletons and the top ten take 5% to 7.5%. Sequencing was done on a sample of PBMCs. The receptors were gathered from a young man in good health and CMV-seropositive. The conserved cysteine and the conserved F or W are not part of the CDR3 here.

V,CDR3
TRBV7-2,ASSLALGGETQY
TRBV11-2,ASSSYDGQGGTEAF
TRBV5-1,ASSLRVNTEAF
TRBV6-5,ASSQEGRNQPQH
TRBV6-5,ASSGVSGGAQWQF
TRBV10-3,AAKTGLNEKLF
TRBV6-6,ASGLDSNSPLH
TRBV18,ASSPTTKEQY
TRBV7-2,ASSLAGGGAHEQF
TRBV27,ASISDRPGQGHEQF
TRBV11-3,ASSLAQGGGDTQY
TRBV25-1,ASSAGDEQF
TRBV7-9,ASSLFQTGDTQY
TRBV19,ASNPAGRRNEQF
TRBV29-1,SVEPGLITDTQY
TRBV2,ASSETWTSGGNTYEQY
TRBV11-2,ASSLGQFYEQY
TRBV2,ASRQGYTGELF
TRBV28,ASSLKGLNIQY
TRBV19,ASSIGGGTEAF
TRBV5-6,ASSFTGSAEAF
TRBV4-3,ASSQESGGQYNEQF
TRBV5-1,ASSIDRGEGEQF
TRBV2,ADRQESSTDTQY